These 27 T cell receptor beta chains were all obtained from the same sample, sequenced in a study of graft-versus-host responses after intestinal transplantation (dated by TCRdb to 2020 to 2022). Explained via the paper, the time point label denotes: cells obtained before transplantation from donor or recipient. For these TCRs, the target antigens are not known. Receptors were amplified or captured by the immunoSEQ multiplex PCR assay. Held by TCRdb, this immuneACCESS table contains in-frame sequences only and omits some clones. Under half of the omission traces to an unresolved V gene where checked; the cause of the rest is unknown. The sample contains under 150,000 clones, roughly nine tenths of them found a single time. The biggest ten clones account for 0.18% of the sample. This specimen consisted of unstimulated CD4+ T cells sorted from spleen or lymph node cells, obtained before intestinal transplant. The receptors derive from a human donor who received an intestinal transplant.

This chain uses TRBV18 with TRBJ2-4; weak D call: TRBD2 (5 bases). Trimming removed 2 bases at V and 0 bases at J, with 5 bases between. This CDR3 contains 14 residues. Germline-derived CDR1 and CDR2 are KGHSH and LQKENI. CDR3 residues: CASSPGLAKNIQYF. For the CDR3, the DNA is TGTGCCAGCTCACCAGGACTAGCCAAAAACATTCAGTACTTC.

As concerns this clone: Other DNA sequences in the same sample also yield this CDR3. The J gene is TRBJ1-1, the V gene TRBV6-5; D ambiguous. Germline lookup yields CDR1 MNHEY and CDR2 SVGAGI. Trimming stripped 6 bases from V and 1 base from J, with 9 bases between. The CDR3 spans 13 residues. This CDR3 is CASSRTGNTEAFF. CDR3 DNA: TGTGCCAGCAGCCGCACGGGGAACACTGAAGCTTTCTTT.

A word on this clone: An end of the junction does not agree with germline; a read error may underlie this. The CDR3 sequence is CASSEARTGGSNF. CDR3 DNA: TGTGCCAGCAGTGAAGCTCGGACAGGGGGGAGCAACTTC. V is TRBV6-1 and J is TRBJ2-7; 10 nucleotides agree with TRBD1. The CDR3 runs 13 residues. Per germline, CDR1 MNHNS and CDR2 SASEGT.

V usage is TRBV29-1 and J usage is TRBJ2-7; TRBD2 matches at 12 bases. With V trimmed by 8 bases and J by 0 bases, 5 bases remained unmatched. Germline CDR1 is SQVTM and CDR2 is ANQGSEA. The CDR3 length is 14 residues. As DNA, the CDR3 is TGCAGCATCACTAGCGGGGGGAGCTCCTACGAGCAGTACTTC. This gives the protein CSITSGGSSYEQYF.

The chain is built from TRBV5-1 and TRBJ2-5, with a tentative D call TRBD1 (6 bases). Germline CDR1 SGHRS, CDR2 YFSETQ. The CDR3 has 15 amino acids. V gave up 0 bases and J gave up 0 bases, with 9 bases separating them. CDR3 in amino acids: CASSLDRADQETQYF. CDR3 DNA: TGCGCCAGCAGCTTGGACAGGGCGGACCAAGAGACCCAGTACTTC.

V is TRBV6-6 and J is TRBJ2-7, with D possibly matching TRBD2 (5 bases). This CDR3 region has 15 residues. The V and J ends lost 1 base and 0 bases respectively, with 10 bases between them. Germline V CDR1 and CDR2: MNHNY, SVGAGI (reference sequence). The CDR3 DNA follows: TGTGCCAGCAGTTACTGGAGCGGAAGCTCCTACGAGCAGTACTTC. It translates to CASSYWSGSSYEQYF.

This clone was observed a handful of times. This chain uses TRBV4-3 with TRBJ1-1; no clear D. Trimming cost V 0 bases and J 5 bases, with 7 bases left between them. CDR3 length: 13 amino acids. Germline CDR1 is LGHNA and CDR2 is YSLEER. The CDR3 sequence is CASSQDDWTEAFF. CDR3 DNA sequence: TGCGCCAGCAGCCAAGACGACTGGACTGAAGCTTTCTTT.

J is TRBJ2-5 and V is TRBV30; possible D gene TRBD2, 6 bases. V gave up 1 base and J gave up 3 bases, with 12 bases separating them. There are 14 residues in the CDR3. The germline V gene has CDR1 GTSNPN and CDR2 SVGIG (reference sequence). As DNA, the CDR3 is TGTGCCTGGAGTGACCCGGGACTTAAAGAGACCCAGTACTTC. As protein: CAWSDPGLKETQYF.

This chain joins TRBV11-2 and TRBJ1-3; D may be TRBD1 (6 bases). Trimming removed 0 bases at V and 5 bases at J, with 14 bases between. The germline V gene encodes CDR1 SGHAT and CDR2 FQNNGV. The CDR3 covers 16 residues. The CDR3 DNA reads as TGTGCCAGCAGCTTAGATATAAACAGGGCCCGAAACACCATATATTTT. Its protein is CASSLDINRARNTIYF. The full variable domain, its missing parts supplied by reference TRBV11-2 and TRBJ1-3, is EAGVAQSPRYKIIEKRQSVAFWCNPISGHATLYWYQQILGQGPKLLIQFQNNGVVDDSQLPKDRFSAERLKGVDSTLKIQPAKLEDSAVYLCASSLDINRARNTIYFGEGSWLTVV.

The genes are TRBV12-2 and TRBJ1-2; the table's D gene call, TRBD1, was not cross checked with the DNA. TRBV12-2 is recorded as a pseudogene. The CDR3 length is 17 residues. The CDR3 region has the DNA TGTGCAAGTCGCTGTCGTTTAGAGGGGGCGTCTCTATGTGGCTACACCTTC. This codes for CASRCRLEGASLCGYTF.

V and J are TRBV27 and TRBJ2-3, with TRBD1 as a possible D gene (5 bases). V was trimmed by 4 bases and J by 8 bases, leaving 22 bases between them. Germline CDR1 reads MNHEY; CDR2 reads SMNVEV (reference sequence). The CDR3 runs 16 residues. The CDR3 reads CASSSPDNPNRGTQYF. The CDR3, as DNA: TGTGCCAGCAGTTCACCCGACAATCCTAATAGGGGTACGCAGTATTTT.

CDR3 in amino acids: CAWTRDSSSGNTIYF. DNA for the CDR3: TGTGCCTGGACCCGGGACAGTTCCTCTGGAAACACCATATATTTT. The chain combines TRBV30 with TRBJ1-3, with 7 bases matching TRBD1. The CDR3 totals 15 residues. Looked up from germline, CDR1 is GTSNPN and CDR2 is SVGIG (reference sequence). The V segment lost 4 bases and the J segment 0 bases; nucleotides outside the gene matches: 6.

The CDR3 protein is CASSDPQGHGYTF. The DNA of the CDR3 is TGTGCCAGCAGCGACCCACAGGGACATGGCTACACCTTC. The chain joins TRBV7-2 to TRBJ1-2, with D maybe TRBD1 (6 bases). V lost 5 bases, J lost 6 bases, and 13 bases lay in between. Germline CDR1 is SGHTA and CDR2 is FQGNSA. There are 13 residues in the CDR3.

The rearrangement links TRBV5-1 to TRBJ1-2, with 8 bases lining up with TRBD1. V dropped 3 bases and J dropped 0; count of bases not matched to a gene: 7. CDR1 is SGHRS and CDR2 is YFSETQ in the germline V gene. The CDR3 is made up of 16 amino acids. The CDR3 nucleotides read TGCGCCAGCAGCTCTACTACAGGGGGGTCTAACTATGGCTACACCTTC. It specifies CASSSTTGGSNYGYTF. Variable domain in full (rest from reference TRBV5-1 and TRBJ1-2): KAGVTQTPRYLIKTRGQQVTLSCSPISGHRSVSWYQQTPGQGLQFLFEYFSETQRNKGNFPGRFSGRQFSNSRSEMNVSTLELGDSALYLCASSSTTGGSNYGYTFGSGTRLTVV.

V usage is TRBV5-1 and J usage is TRBJ1-1; the match to TRBD1 covers 9 bases. V lost 4 bases to trimming and J lost 2 bases; unmatched junction nucleotides: 6. The CDR3 runs to 15 residues. CDR1 and CDR2 (germline): SGHRS, YFSETQ. The CDR3 nucleotides read TGCGCCAGCAGCCCAAGGACAGGGGCCAACACTGAAGCTTTCTTT. The encoded protein is CASSPRTGANTEAFF.

The chain recombines TRBV6-1 with TRBJ1-5, with a weak D call TRBD1 (6 bases). The CDR3 consists of 14 residues. Germline assignment: CDR1 MNHNS and CDR2 SASEGT. Trimming shortened V by 4 bases and J by 4 bases, and 11 bases separated the two germline ends. Here the CDR3 reads CASSGKGGNQPQHF. DNA for the CDR3: TGTGCCAGCAGTGGGAAGGGGGGGAATCAGCCCCAGCATTTT.

J is TRBJ2-7 and V is TRBV11-2; maybe TRBD1 (6 bases). The germline V and J ends were trimmed by 4 bases and 4 bases, with 14 bases remaining between them. This CDR3 contains 14 residues. CDR1 and CDR2 (germline): SGHAT, FQNNGV. CDR3 region: CASSSSTGTYEQYF. The CDR3 coding sequence is TGTGCCAGCAGCTCCTCCACAGGGACGTACGAGCAGTACTTC.

CDR3 sequence (DNA): TGTGCCAGCAGTTTAATGGGGACTGGCACAGATACGCAGTATTTT. This encodes CASSLMGTGTDTQYF. The chain carries TRBV28 and TRBJ2-3, with a weak D call TRBD2 (6 bases). V was pared by 2 bases and J by 1 base, with 10 bases between. Germline CDR1 is MDHEN and CDR2 is SYDVKM. There are 15 residues in the CDR3.

The rearrangement joins TRBV30 to TRBJ2-2; TRBD1 is a possible D gene (5 bases). The germline V gene encodes CDR1 GTSNPN and CDR2 SVGIG (reference sequence). The CDR3 is 13 amino acids. CDR3 bases: TGTGCGCGGCGATGGGGCCGCACCGGGGAGCTGTTTTTT. Translating it yields CARRWGRTGELFF.

This chain links TRBV6-6 with TRBJ1-4; D is unresolved. The CDR3 runs 16 residues. With 2 bases removed from V and 5 bases from J, the gap between germline ends came to 15 bases. Germline-derived CDR1 and CDR2 are MNHNY and SVGAGI (reference sequence). In DNA, the CDR3 is TGTGCCAGCAGTTACCCGGCGATGGCGGGGAATGAAAAACTGTTTTTT. Protein product: CASSYPAMAGNEKLFF.

The chain carries TRBV7-9 and TRBJ2-3; D is possibly TRBD2 (5 bases). In germline, CDR1 is SEHNR, CDR2 FQNEAQ (reference sequence). This CDR3 is 15 amino acids long. Trimming cost V 5 bases and J 1 base, with 13 bases left between them. CDR3 in amino acids: CASSRTVWGTDTQYF. The CDR3 DNA follows: TGTGCCAGCAGCAGGACTGTGTGGGGCACAGATACGCAGTATTTT. Using reference TRBV7-9 and TRBJ2-3 for the parts outside the CDR3, the full variable domain is DTGVSQNPRHKITKRGQNVTFRCDPISEHNRLYWYRQTLGQGPEFLTYFQNEAQLEKSRLLSDRFSAERPKGSFSTLEIQRTEQGDSAMYLCASSRTVWGTDTQYFGPGTRLTVL.

V is TRBV30 and J is TRBJ1-1, with 10 bases that match TRBD1. The CDR3 totals 14 residues. Germline trimming cut 8 bases from V and 2 bases from J; bases unmatched to any gene: 8. The germline gives CDR1 GTSNPN, CDR2 SVGIG (reference sequence). CDR3 in amino acids: CALGQGKGNTEAFF. The DNA of the CDR3 is TGTGCCCTGGGACAGGGGAAAGGTAACACTGAAGCTTTCTTT.

CDR3 sequence reads: CASRDLAGGDTGELFF. Here the CDR3 DNA reads TGTGCCAGTAGGGACTTAGCGGGAGGGGACACCGGGGAGCTGTTTTTT. The chain has TRBV19 and TRBJ2-2; 11 bases align to TRBD2. This CDR3 contains 16 residues. The J segment lost 3 bases and the V segment lost 6 bases, leaving 6 bases of the junction unmatched. Germline V CDR1 and CDR2: LNHDA, SQIVND (reference sequence). The full variable domain, in which reference TRBV19 and TRBJ2-2 provide the parts outside the CDR3, is DGGITQSPKYLFRKEGQNVTLSCEQNLNHDAMYWYRQDPGQGLRLIYYSQIVNDFQKGDIAEGYSVSREKKESFPLTVTSAQKNPTAFYLCASRDLAGGDTGELFFGEGSRLTVL.

This chain uses TRBV5-1 with TRBJ1-1; 7 bases agree with TRBD1. The CDR3 runs to 15 residues. CDR1 is SGHRS, CDR2 YFSETQ, per germline. Unmatched junction bases numbered 9, after V lost 3 bases and J lost 4 bases. The CDR3 DNA reads TGCGCCAGCAGCTCATTACAGGGGCTAGGCACTGAAGCTTTCTTT. This translates into CASSSLQGLGTEAFF. Full variable domain (remainder filled in from reference TRBV5-1 and TRBJ1-1): KAGVTQTPRYLIKTRGQQVTLSCSPISGHRSVSWYQQTPGQGLQFLFEYFSETQRNKGNFPGRFSGRQFSNSRSEMNVSTLELGDSALYLCASSSLQGLGTEAFFGQGTRLTVV.

The genes are TRBV28 and TRBJ1-5, with 8 positions matching TRBD1. CDR1 is MDHEN, CDR2 SYDVKM, per germline. V lost 4 bases and J lost 7; bases outside the gene matches: 6. The CDR3 has 14 residues. In DNA form, the CDR3 reads TGTGCCAGCAGTTGGACAGGGCGCGGACAGCCCCAGCATTTT. Translated: CASSWTGRGQPQHF.

This clone showed up just once. The V gene is TRBV19, the J gene TRBJ1-1; 11 nucleotides agree with TRBD1. Germline V gives CDR1 LNHDA, CDR2 SQIVND (reference sequence). V lost 5 bases to trimming and J lost 3 bases; unmatched junction nucleotides: 5. CDR3 length: 15 amino acids. The CDR3 region has the DNA TGTGCCAGTAGTTCGGGACAGGGGGTTTACACTGAAGCTTTCTTT. This codes for CASSSGQGVYTEAFF.

This clone was found a few times. The chain joins TRBV5-6 to TRBJ1-5, with TRBD1 as a possible D gene (5 bases). The CDR3 is made up of 12 amino acids. The germline gives CDR1 SGHDT, CDR2 YYEEEE. V lost 1 base and J 9 bases, leaving 8 bases between the germline ends. The CDR3: CASSLTQGPQHF. CDR3 bases: TGTGCCAGCAGCTTGACCCAGGGGCCCCAGCATTTT.